This TCR beta chain was recovered during a study of T cells in Graves' hyperthyroidism and ophthalmopathy. The TCR beta CDR3 regions underwent amplification using RNA transcripts as the source. When the TCR CDR3 underwent first-round RT-PCR, the HTBI primer set was used. In TCRdb, the multiplex PCR reads were re-called with MiXCR into one record per CDR3 protein. The top ten clones hold 15% to 20% of a sample with 500,000 to 700,000 distinct CDR3 sequences, around 15% of them seen once. Patients between 18 and 65 years old had hyperthyroidism, newly diagnosed and lasting under 2 months. Clinical symptoms, serum thyroxine and TRAb, thyroid ultrasound and orbital computed tomography were used for the diagnoses. Germline lookup yields CDR1 DFQATT and CDR2 SNEGSKA (reference sequence). The CDR3 has 14 amino acids. The V segment lost 5 bases and the J segment 5 bases; nucleotides outside the gene matches: 7.

This TCR derives from a woman aged 18-29 years with Graves' hyperthyroidism. The sample was blood. The gene calls are TRBV20-1 and TRBJ2-7, with 12 nucleotides matching TRBD2. The DNA for the CDR3 is TGCAGTGCTGAGACTAGCGGGAGAGGCCACGAGCAGTACTTC. Amino acid sequence: CSAETSGRGHEQYF.